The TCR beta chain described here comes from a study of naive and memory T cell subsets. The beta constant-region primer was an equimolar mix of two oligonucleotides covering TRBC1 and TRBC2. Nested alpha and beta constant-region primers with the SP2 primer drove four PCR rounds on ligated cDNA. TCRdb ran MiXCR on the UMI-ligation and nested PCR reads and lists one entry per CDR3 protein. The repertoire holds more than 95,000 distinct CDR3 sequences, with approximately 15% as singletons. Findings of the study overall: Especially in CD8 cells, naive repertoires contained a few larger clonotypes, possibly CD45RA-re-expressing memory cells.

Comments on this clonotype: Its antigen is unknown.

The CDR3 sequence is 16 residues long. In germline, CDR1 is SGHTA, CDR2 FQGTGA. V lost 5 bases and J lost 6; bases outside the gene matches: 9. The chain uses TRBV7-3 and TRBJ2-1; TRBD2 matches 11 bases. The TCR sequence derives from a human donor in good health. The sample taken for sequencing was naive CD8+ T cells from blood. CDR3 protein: CASSESLAGVTNEQFF. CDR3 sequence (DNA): TGTGCCAGCAGCGAATCACTAGCGGGAGTTACCAATGAGCAGTTCTTC.